This T cell receptor (beta chain) was profiled in a study of tumor-infiltrating lymphocytes in primary liver carcinoma. Unsorted whole blood supplied the RNA, and germline DNA was extracted too. From about 490 ng of total RNA, TCR beta-specific cDNA was reverse-transcribed using a constant-region primer. Libraries covering TCR beta were generated through three nested multiplex PCR rounds (using a slightly modified ARM-PCR). A C-beta reverse primer and TRBV1-TRBV30 forward primers served in each of the first two PCR rounds, at about 9 cycles apiece. Each CDR3 protein gets one entry after TCRdb re-called the multiplex PCR reads with MiXCR. Of fewer than 350,000 distinct CDR3 sequences in the sample, around 60% were seen once. On this clonotype: Its ends do not fully match the called genes, so a read error is possible.

CDR1 and CDR2 (germline): LGHNA, YSLEER. The CDR3 consists of 14 residues. The sequence derives from a man between 35 and 55 years old with primary liver carcinoma and hepatitis B virus infection. This rearrangement joins TRBV4-3 to TRBJ1-5; D not resolved. Sequenced input: peripheral blood. The CDR3 loop is CVSSQDISNQPQHF. CDR3 DNA: TGCGTCAGCAGCCAAGATATAAGCAATCAGCCCCAGCATTTT.